One sample yielded the 17 T cell receptor beta chains listed below, sequenced in a study of spatial heterogeneity in lung cancer. Time point denoted: sample taken at primary tumor resection. Tumor, nontumor lung or frozen PBMC supplied whole RNA, sequenced without sorting. MiXCR, run by TCRdb on the 5' RACE reads, gives a single entry per CDR3 protein. The sample comprises 45,000 or so distinct CDR3 sequences, roughly 12% of which are singletons, and 42% rests with the top ten. Sequencing used PBMCs, obtained at surgery. These receptors were obtained from a female donor with early-stage non-small cell lung cancer.

This clonotype was picked up many times. This may come from a read error, since a much larger clone is one base off. The J gene is TRBJ1-2, the V gene TRBV29-1, with D unclear. Germline loops: CDR1 SQVTM, CDR2 ANQGSEA. This CDR3 region has 11 residues. CDR3: CSVENSPGDTF. Here the CDR3 DNA reads TGCAGCGTTGAAAATTCCCCTGGCGACACCTTC.

In this sample, this clonotype turned up a few times. This chain joins TRBV14 and TRBJ2-3; TRBD1 might be the D (6 bases). This CDR3 spans 16 amino acids. Germline V gives CDR1 SGHDN, CDR2 FVKESK. Trimming stripped 0 bases from V and 6 bases from J, with 16 bases between. The CDR3 region is CASSQDRGSRLDTQYF. The CDR3 DNA sequence: TGTGCCAGCAGCCAAGATAGGGGGAGCCGCCTCGATACGCAGTATTTT. Based on the CDR3 plus reference TRBV14 and TRBJ2-3, the full variable domain is EAGVTQFPSHSVIEKGQTVTLRCDPISGHDNLYWYRRVMGKEIKFLLHFVKESKQDESGMPNNRFLAERTGGTYSTLKVQPAELEDSGVYFCASSQDRGSRLDTQYFGPGTRLTVL.

This clonotype was counted only a few times. The rearrangement uses TRBV6-1 and TRBJ1-2; no clear D gene. Germline lookup yields CDR1 MNHNS and CDR2 SASEGT. The CDR3 runs to 12 residues. Trimming stripped 4 bases from V and 5 bases from J, with 8 bases between. The CDR3 region has the DNA TGTGCCAGCAGTGGCACCCTATATGGCTACACCTTC. Amino acid sequence: CASSGTLYGYTF.

At least ten counts were recorded for this clonotype. This sequence joins TRBV19 and TRBJ1-5; D call uncertain. Germline V lookup: CDR1 LNHDA, CDR2 SQIVND (reference sequence). The CDR3 loop spans 13 amino acids. Trimming took off 4 bases at V and 4 bases at J, with 8 bases between the two ends. The CDR3 sequence: CASSTAGNQPQHF. The CDR3, as DNA: TGTGCCAGTAGTACGGCGGGGAATCAGCCCCAGCATTTT.

Only a few counts were recorded for this clonotype. This chain uses TRBV18 with TRBJ1-1; D is possibly TRBD1 (6 bases). CDR3 length equals 14 residues. Germline lookup yields CDR1 KGHSH and CDR2 LQKENI. V was shortened by 1 base and J by 3 bases, with 9 bases between the two germline ends. CDR3: CASSPLEGDTEAFF. CDR3 in DNA: TGTGCCAGCTCACCACTGGAGGGGGACACTGAAGCTTTCTTT.

Notes on this clonotype: The junction differs from germline at one of its ends, possibly a read error. CDR3: CVSSAATGTNF. The CDR3 DNA reads TGTGTCAGCAGCGCAGCTACCGGGACTAACTTC. The gene calls are TRBV9 and TRBJ1-2, with D perhaps matching TRBD1 (5 bases). This CDR3 is 11 amino acids long. Germline loops: CDR1 SGDLS, CDR2 YYNGEE.

The V gene is TRBV18, the J gene TRBJ2-5; perhaps TRBD1 as D (5 bases). Germline-derived CDR1 and CDR2 are KGHSH and LQKENI. This CDR3 is built from 14 residues. V lost 0 bases, J lost 4 bases, and 9 bases lay in between. CDR3 sequence reads: CASSPPGLRETQYF. For the CDR3, the DNA is TGTGCCAGCTCACCACCGGGGCTCCGAGAGACCCAGTACTTC.

This clonotype was seen at least ten times. The CDR3 protein is CASSLQTGNYGYTF. The CDR3 coding sequence is TGTGCCAGCAGCCTTCAGACAGGGAACTATGGCTACACCTTC. The chain is built from TRBV3-1 and TRBJ1-2, with 7 bases lining up with TRBD1. Germline V gene data show CDR1 as LGHDT and CDR2 as YNNKEL (reference sequence). The V gene end was trimmed by 4 bases and the J gene end by 2 bases; junction bases not matched to a gene: 4. This CDR3 has 14 amino acids.

This clonotype was seen a single time. The V gene is TRBV27, the J gene TRBJ1-2, with D unclear. CDR1 and CDR2 from the germline V gene are MNHEY and SMNVEV (reference sequence). The V end lost 6 bases, the J end lost 6 bases, and 17 bases lay between the germline ends. The CDR3 has 14 residues. CDR3 protein: CASSTPDPSHGYTF. The DNA of the CDR3 is TGTGCCAGCAGCACTCCTGACCCCTCGCATGGCTACACCTTC.

This clonotype has at least ten counts. The V and J genes are TRBV20-1 and TRBJ2-1; D remains ambiguous. The germline V and J ends were trimmed by 3 bases and 4 bases, with 4 bases remaining between them. This CDR3 spans 11 amino acids. Germline V gene lookup returns CDR1 DFQATT and CDR2 SNEGSKA (reference sequence). The DNA for the CDR3 is TGCAGTGCTAGTCGGTACAATGAGCAGTTCTTC. Translation: CSASRYNEQFF.

J is TRBJ2-2 and V is TRBV7-9, with unresolved D. CDR3 size: 11 residues. V lost 0 bases to trimming and J lost 7 bases, with 0 bases between them. Germline V lookup: CDR1 SEHNR, CDR2 FQNEAQ (reference sequence). In DNA, the CDR3 is TGTGCCAGCAGCTTAGCCGGGGAGCTGTTTTTT. Protein sequence: CASSLAGELFF.

This clonotype was seen a single time. The gene calls are TRBV5-4 and TRBJ1-1, with D hard to call. The V end was cut by 3 bases, the J end by 0 bases, with 9 bases between. Per germline, CDR1 SGHNT and CDR2 YYREEE (reference sequence). This CDR3 has 14 residues. CDR3 sequence reads: CASSSPDLNTEAFF. The CDR3 DNA sequence: TGTGCCAGCAGCTCGCCGGATCTGAACACTGAAGCTTTCTTT.

A single count supports this clonotype. Written as DNA, the CDR3 is TGTGCCAGCAGCTTGGACGTCGGTTCCCTCTCCTACGAGCAGTACTTC. Protein: CASSLDVGSLSYEQYF. The V gene is TRBV5-6, the J gene TRBJ2-7; D is uncertain. Between the trimmed V and J ends, which lost 0 bases and 0 bases, there was a span of 13 bases. Germline values: CDR1 SGHDT, CDR2 YYEEEE. CDR3 length equals 16 residues.

This clonotype was counted only a few times. The chain joins TRBV6-2 or TRBV6-3 to TRBJ2-5, with 7 positions matching TRBD1. Germline lookup yields CDR1 MNHEY and CDR2 SVGEGT. The CDR3 is made up of 14 amino acids. Trimming removed 6 bases from V and 4 bases from J; junction bases left unmatched: 8. The CDR3, as DNA: TGTGCCAGCAGACCGACAGGGAAATCAGAGACCCAGTACTTC. This codes for CASRPTGKSETQYF.

The chain carries TRBV30 and TRBJ2-7; tentatively, D is TRBD1 (5 bases). V was shortened by 3 bases and J by 5 bases, with 11 bases between the two germline ends. Looked up from germline, CDR1 is GTSNPN and CDR2 is SVGIG (reference sequence). The CDR3 loop spans 12 amino acids. The CDR3 loop reads CAWSPGSHEQYF. CDR3 DNA sequence: TGTGCCTGGAGCCCAGGGTCCCACGAGCAGTACTTC.

The table lists this clonotype with a few counts. The V call is TRBV30, the J call TRBJ2-7; TRBD1 matches at 8 bases. CDR1 GTSNPN and CDR2 SVGIG come from the germline V gene (reference sequence). V lost 0 bases to trimming and J lost 5 bases; unmatched junction nucleotides: 12. CDR3 length: 16 residues. CDR3 bases: TGTGCCTGGAGTGTAGGAACCGGGACAGGTAACAACGAGCAGTACTTC. Translation: CAWSVGTGTGNNEQYF.

This clonotype was seen only once. The chain has TRBV6-2 or TRBV6-3 and TRBJ2-7; TRBD1 matches 8 bases. The CDR3 spans 15 residues. The V and J ends lost 4 bases and 4 bases, in that order; junction bases with no gene match: 9. Germline values: CDR1 MNHEY, CDR2 SVGEGT. The CDR3 loop is CASSFFGTGQYEQYF. CDR3 bases: TGTGCCAGCAGTTTTTTTGGGACAGGCCAATACGAGCAGTACTTC.